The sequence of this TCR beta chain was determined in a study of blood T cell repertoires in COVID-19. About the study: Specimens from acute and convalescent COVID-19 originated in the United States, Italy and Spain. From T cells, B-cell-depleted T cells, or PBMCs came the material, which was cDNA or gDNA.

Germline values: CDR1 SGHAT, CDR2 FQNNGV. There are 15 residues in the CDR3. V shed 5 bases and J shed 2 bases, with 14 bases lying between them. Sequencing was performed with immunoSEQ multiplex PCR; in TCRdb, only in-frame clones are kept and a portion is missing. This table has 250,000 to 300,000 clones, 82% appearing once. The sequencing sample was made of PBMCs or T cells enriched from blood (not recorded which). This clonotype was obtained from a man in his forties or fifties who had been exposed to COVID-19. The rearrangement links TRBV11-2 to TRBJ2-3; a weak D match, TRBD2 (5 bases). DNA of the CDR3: TGTGCCAGCAGCCTATCGGGATTTCTCACAGATACGCAGTATTTT. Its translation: CASSLSGFLTDTQYF.